The 17 T cell receptor beta chains below come from one sample, sequenced in a study of shared clonotypes between healthy human individuals. The protocol was immunoSEQ multiplex PCR, while the TCRdb copy is restricted to in-frame clones and leaves out a portion. The table shows about half a million clones, with roughly 80% occurring only once. The sequencing input was PBMCs. Source of these receptors: a woman aged 40 to 50 in good health. Some clones in this sample may be carry-over from other donors' samples.

The chain couples TRBV30 to TRBJ1-5; a weak D match, TRBD1 (6 bases). Trimming cost V 3 bases and J 5 bases, with 11 bases left between them. Per the germline V gene, CDR1 is GTSNPN and CDR2 is SVGIG (reference sequence). This CDR3 has 13 residues. In DNA, the CDR3 is TGTGCCTGGAGCGAGAGGGGGTATCAGCCCCAGCATTTT. This encodes CAWSERGYQPQHF.

V gene TRBV28 combines with J gene TRBJ2-7; D is undetermined. The CDR3 covers 11 residues. Germline V CDR1 and CDR2: MDHEN, SYDVKM. V lost 4 bases and J 8 bases, leaving 9 bases between the germline ends. In nucleotides, the CDR3 is TGTGCCAGCAGTTCTGCTGTACAGCAGTACTTC. The encoded protein is CASSSAVQQYF.

The V and J genes are TRBV28 and TRBJ1-1; maybe TRBD1 (6 bases). V lost 3 bases and J lost 3, with 14 bases in between. CDR1 is MDHEN, CDR2 SYDVKM, per germline. The length of the CDR3 is 15 residues. The CDR3 sequence: CASSFPNRQDTEAFF. The CDR3 DNA sequence: TGTGCCAGCAGTTTCCCCAATAGACAGGACACTGAAGCTTTCTTT.

This chain connects TRBV5-1 to TRBJ2-5, with 8 bases matching TRBD1. V was clipped by 3 bases and J by 5 bases; unmatched bases: 3. Germline CDR1 and CDR2: SGHRS and YFSETQ. The CDR3 consists of 13 residues. For the CDR3, the DNA is TGCGCCAGCAGCTCCAGGGGGCTTGAGACCCAGTACTTC. As protein: CASSSRGLETQYF.

The J gene is TRBJ2-7, the V gene TRBV6-1, with D hard to call. CDR1 MNHNS and CDR2 SASEGT come from the germline V gene. V lost 2 bases to trimming and J lost 7 bases, with 15 bases between them. CDR3 size: 14 residues. CDR3 sequence reads: CASSELGNVGEQYF. The CDR3 region has the DNA TGTGCCAGCAGTGAATTGGGCAATGTGGGGGAGCAGTACTTC.

Remarks on this clone: A far larger clone is only one base removed, so a read error is likely. This sample includes further DNA sequences coding for the same CDR3. This chain connects TRBV7-2 to TRBJ2-2, with D possibly TRBD1 on 5 matching bases. The CDR3 is made up of 16 amino acids. Germline values: CDR1 SGHTA, CDR2 FQGNSA. CDR3: CASSPFGAANTGELFF. The CDR3 nucleotides read TGCGCCAGCAGCCCCTTTGGGGCAGCTAACACCGGGGAGCTGTTTTTT.

The J gene is TRBJ2-3, the V gene TRBV7-2; D call uncertain. Between the trimmed V and J ends, which lost 5 bases and 8 bases, there was a span of 11 bases. CDR1 is SGHTA, CDR2 FQGNSA, per germline. The CDR3 length is 12 residues. CDR3 coding DNA: TGTGCCAGCAGCGCCCTTTTGGGTACGCAGTATTTT. As protein: CASSALLGTQYF.

The gene calls are TRBV4-3 and TRBJ2-5; tentatively, D is TRBD1 (6 bases). This CDR3 contains 14 residues. Germline V CDR1 and CDR2: LGHNA, YSLEER. The V end lost 0 bases, the J end lost 4 bases, and 9 bases lay between the germline ends. For the CDR3, the DNA is TGCGCCAGCAGCCAAGATGGGGGCGCAGAGACCCAGTACTTC. As protein: CASSQDGGAETQYF.

The J gene is TRBJ2-2, the V gene TRBV27, with D hard to call. Trimming left V 3 bases short and J 4 bases short, with 15 bases between. This CDR3 has 16 amino acids. The germline CDR1 and CDR2 sequences are MNHEY and SMNVEV (reference sequence). In DNA, the CDR3 is TGTGCCAGCAGTTTCTCTGTTATGAGTAGCACCGGGGAGCTGTTTTTT. Translating it yields CASSFSVMSSTGELFF.

This clone came up many times. The chain has TRBV9 and TRBJ2-5, with 12 bases matching TRBD2. CDR3 length equals 16 residues. Germline trimming cut 1 base from V and 2 bases from J; bases unmatched to any gene: 3. The germline gives CDR1 SGDLS, CDR2 YYNGEE. The CDR3 protein is CASSVLAGGLQETQYF. CDR3 sequence (DNA): TGTGCCAGCAGCGTACTAGCGGGAGGGCTTCAAGAGACCCAGTACTTC. Full variable domain (remainder filled in from reference TRBV9 and TRBJ2-5): DSGVTQTPKHLITATGQRVTLRCSPRSGDLSVYWYQQSLDQGLQFLIQYYNGEERAKGNILERFSAQQFPDLHSELNLSSLELGDSALYFCASSVLAGGLQETQYFGPGTRLLVL.

The chain employs TRBV27 and TRBJ2-7; 9 bases match TRBD1. Trimming removed 5 bases from V and 7 bases from J; junction bases left unmatched: 12. Germline V gene data show CDR1 as MNHEY and CDR2 as SMNVEV (reference sequence). The CDR3 is made up of 15 amino acids. CDR3 DNA: TGTGCCAGCAGTCCCTGGACAGGGGCTATTGGGGAGCAGTACTTC. This sequence encodes CASSPWTGAIGEQYF.

The CDR3 here is CASSPPPAEDPYNEQFF. CDR3 nucleotide sequence: TGCGCCAGCAGCCCCCCCCCGGCGGAAGACCCCTACAATGAGCAGTTCTTC. The rearrangement joins TRBV5-1 to TRBJ2-1, with unresolved D. CDR1 SGHRS and CDR2 YFSETQ come from the germline V gene. V was cut by 4 bases and J by 2 bases, with 19 bases left in between. The length of the CDR3 is 17 residues.

This chain connects TRBV5-8 to TRBJ2-3; D uncertain. Germline CDR1 SGHTS, CDR2 YDEGEE. The V and J ends lost 2 bases and 3 bases respectively, with 13 bases between them. The CDR3 length is 15 residues. CDR3 sequence: CASSFRDQYTDTQYF. The CDR3 DNA reads TGTGCCAGCAGCTTCCGCGACCAGTATACAGATACGCAGTATTTT. The full variable domain, in which reference TRBV5-8 and TRBJ2-3 provide the parts outside the CDR3, is EAGVTQSPTHLIKTRGQQATLRCSPISGHTSVYWYQQALGLGLQFLLWYDEGEERNRGNFPPRFSGRQFPNYSSELNVNALELEDSALYLCASSFRDQYTDTQYFGPGTRLTVL.

The chain carries TRBV4-3 and TRBJ2-1; 10 positions agree with TRBD2. Germline CDR1 is LGHNA and CDR2 is YSLEER. The trim removed 4 bases at V and 5 bases at J, leaving 14 bases unmatched. The length of the CDR3 is 18 residues. CDR3 nucleotides: TGCGCCAGCAGCCTCGCGCTAGCGGGAGTAGAGTTGAACAATGAGCAGTTCTTC. Protein: CASSLALAGVELNNEQFF.

This chain uses TRBV11-2 with TRBJ1-5, with unresolved D. The CDR3 runs 16 residues. The V and J ends lost 0 bases and 2 bases respectively, with 11 bases between them. CDR1 SGHAT and CDR2 FQNNGV come from the germline V gene. DNA of the CDR3: TGTGCCAGCAGCTTAGATTGGGGAGGTGGCAATCAGCCCCAGCATTTT. Residues: CASSLDWGGGNQPQHF.

The J gene is TRBJ2-7, the V gene TRBV10-3; D not resolved. Germline V gene sequence: CDR1 ENHRY, CDR2 SYGVKD. The V end was cut by 3 bases, the J end by 3 bases, with 3 bases between. The CDR3 has 11 residues. In DNA, the CDR3 is TGTGCCATCAGTGACAACTACGAGCAGTACTTC. Translated, it gives CAISDNYEQYF.

This sequence joins TRBV27 and TRBJ2-1; 14 bases match TRBD2. V was clipped by 7 bases and J by 8 bases; unmatched bases: 7. The CDR3 is made up of 15 amino acids. Germline CDR1 and CDR2: MNHEY and SMNVEV (reference sequence). The CDR3 DNA sequence: TGTGCCAGCAAGGGTTGGGGACTAGCGGGAGATGAGCAGTTCTTC. Amino acid sequence: CASKGWGLAGDEQFF.